These T cell receptor beta chains were read from a single sample in a study of blood T cells in healthy people across ages. Via MiXCR, TCRdb re-called the 5' RACE reads, giving one row per CDR3 protein. This sample has roughly 570,000 distinct CDR3 sequences, with roughly 28% found just once. Source material: blood. These receptor sequences come from a woman in her 70s in good health. CDR3s include the opening cysteine and the closing phenylalanine or tryptophan. Each record gives: V gene, J gene, clone size, D gene, CDR3 DNA, CDR3 protein. The D gene is left open where the match is weak. Rows give clone size only sometimes, using once, few, many, or a class for an expanded clone.

v_call: TRBV3-1; j_call: TRBJ2-4; clone_size: few; d_call: TRBD1; cdr3_nt: TGTGCCAGCAGTCACGGGGGACAGGTCGTAGCCAAAAACATTCAGTACTTC; cdr3_aa: CASSHGGQVVAKNIQYF
v_call: TRBV2; j_call: TRBJ1-3; clone_size: .; d_call: TRBD1; cdr3_nt: TGTGCCAGCAGTGCTCAGACAGGGACTGGAAACACCATATATTTT; cdr3_aa: CASSAQTGTGNTIYF
v_call: TRBV7-2; j_call: TRBJ2-5; clone_size: .; d_call: TRBD1; cdr3_nt: TGTGCCAGCAGCTTCACCGGACAGGGTTCGTGGACCCAGTACTTC; cdr3_aa: CASSFTGQGSWTQYF
v_call: TRBV2; j_call: TRBJ2-7; clone_size: many; d_call: TRBD1; cdr3_nt: TGTGCCACCCAAAAGACAGGGGGCGGGTACGAGCAGTACTTC; cdr3_aa: CATQKTGGGYEQYF
v_call: TRBV6-5; j_call: TRBJ2-5; clone_size: .; d_call: .; cdr3_nt: TGTGCCAGCAGTTACGGGCTAGCGTCGAGAGAGACCCAGTACTTC; cdr3_aa: CASSYGLASRETQYF
v_call: TRBV6-6; j_call: TRBJ2-1; clone_size: .; d_call: TRBD2; cdr3_nt: TGTGCCAGCAGTCACCTAGCGGGGGTAAACAATGAGCAGTTCTTC; cdr3_aa: CASSHLAGVNNEQFF
v_call: TRBV7-8; j_call: TRBJ1-1; clone_size: .; d_call: .; cdr3_nt: TGTGCCAGCGGGGGGAACAAGGGGATGAACACTGAAGCTTTCTTT; cdr3_aa: CASGGNKGMNTEAFF
v_call: TRBV7-9; j_call: TRBJ2-5; clone_size: .; d_call: TRBD1; cdr3_nt: TGTGCCAGCAGCTTGGGACAGGGGGCCGAGAGGGAGACCCAGTACTTC; cdr3_aa: CASSLGQGAERETQYF
v_call: TRBV18; j_call: TRBJ2-1; clone_size: .; d_call: .; cdr3_nt: TGTGCCAGCTCACCACCGACCAATGAGCAGTTCTTC; cdr3_aa: CASSPPTNEQFF
v_call: TRBV10-3; j_call: TRBJ1-4; clone_size: few; d_call: .; cdr3_nt: TGTGCCATCGGTGAGTCGGGAGGTGGAGAAAAACTGTTTTTT; cdr3_aa: CAIGESGGGEKLFF
v_call: TRBV5-1; j_call: TRBJ1-1; clone_size: .; d_call: .; cdr3_nt: TGCGCCAGCAGCCCTAGGGACGCCTTGGGCACTGGAGCTTTCTTT; cdr3_aa: CASSPRDALGTGAFF
v_call: TRBV7-2; j_call: TRBJ2-1; clone_size: .; d_call: TRBD1; cdr3_nt: TGTGCCAGCAGCCTGACGGGACAGGGGATCTACAATGAGCAGTTCTTC; cdr3_aa: CASSLTGQGIYNEQFF
v_call: TRBV7-9; j_call: TRBJ2-5; clone_size: few; d_call: TRBD1; cdr3_nt: TGTGCCAGCAGCTCCGCAGGGGGCCCGTACACGGAGACCCAGTACTTC; cdr3_aa: CASSSAGGPYTETQYF
v_call: TRBV24-1; j_call: TRBJ1-5; clone_size: few; d_call: .; cdr3_nt: TGTGCCACCAGTGAGGGGGGACGGGACAATCAGCCCCAGCATTTT; cdr3_aa: CATSEGGRDNQPQHF
v_call: TRBV7-3; j_call: TRBJ2-2; clone_size: .; d_call: TRBD2; cdr3_nt: TGTGCCAGCAGTTTCCTAGCGGGAGTGGCCGGGGAGCTGTTTTTT; cdr3_aa: CASSFLAGVAGELFF
v_call: TRBV5-5; j_call: TRBJ1-2; clone_size: .; d_call: TRBD1; cdr3_nt: TGTGCCAGCAGCCTACCGACAGGGGGGATTGTGTACACCTTC; cdr3_aa: CASSLPTGGIVYTF
v_call: TRBV20-1; j_call: TRBJ2-2; clone_size: once; d_call: .; cdr3_nt: TGCAGTGCTAGAAAGGGGGGGCCGGCCGGGGAGCTGTTTTTT; cdr3_aa: CSARKGGPAGELFF
v_call: TRBV6-1; j_call: TRBJ2-7; clone_size: .; d_call: .; cdr3_nt: TGTGCCAGCACGGGCGGAGCCTACGAGCAGTACTTC; cdr3_aa: CASTGGAYEQYF
v_call: TRBV2; j_call: TRBJ2-2; clone_size: few; d_call: .; cdr3_nt: TGTGCCAGCTTCGGGGGTAACACCGGGGAGCTGTTTTTT; cdr3_aa: CASFGGNTGELFF
v_call: TRBV2; j_call: TRBJ1-1; clone_size: .; d_call: .; cdr3_nt: TGTGCCAGCGGGGGACTCAAATCGAACACTGAAGCTTTCTTT; cdr3_aa: CASGGLKSNTEAFF
v_call: TRBV6-1; j_call: TRBJ2-5; clone_size: .; d_call: .; cdr3_nt: TGTGCCAGCAGTGAAATAGTGACCCAGTACTTC; cdr3_aa: CASSEIVTQYF
v_call: TRBV19; j_call: TRBJ2-1; clone_size: .; d_call: .; cdr3_nt: TGTGCCAGTAGTATGCGGCAGGGGTACAATGAGCAGTTCTTC; cdr3_aa: CASSMRQGYNEQFF
v_call: TRBV29-1; j_call: TRBJ2-7; clone_size: .; d_call: TRBD1; cdr3_nt: TGCAGCGTTAACAACAGGGGGGAGAGCGAGCAGTACTTC; cdr3_aa: CSVNNRGESEQYF
v_call: TRBV4-3; j_call: TRBJ1-4; clone_size: .; d_call: .; cdr3_nt: TGCGCCAGCAGCCAAGAGGGTGGGAGATATCGAAAACTGTTTTTT; cdr3_aa: CASSQEGGRYRKLFF
v_call: TRBV5-1; j_call: TRBJ2-5; clone_size: few; d_call: .; cdr3_nt: TGCGCCAGCTACAAGGACCTCCACAATCGGGAGACCCAGTACTTC; cdr3_aa: CASYKDLHNRETQYF
v_call: TRBV3-1; j_call: TRBJ2-5; clone_size: .; d_call: TRBD2; cdr3_nt: TGTGCCAGCAGCCAGGCAAGTAGCGGGACGCGCAAGTTCTTC; cdr3_aa: CASSQASSGTRKFF
v_call: TRBV20-1; j_call: TRBJ2-7; clone_size: .; d_call: TRBD2; cdr3_nt: TGCAGTACTAGCGGACCAACCTACGAGCAGTACTTC; cdr3_aa: CSTSGPTYEQYF
v_call: TRBV15; j_call: TRBJ2-5; clone_size: .; d_call: .; cdr3_nt: TGTGCCACCAGCAGAGAATACGGCCGTAGTCAAGAGACCCAGTACTTC; cdr3_aa: CATSREYGRSQETQYF
v_call: TRBV5-1; j_call: TRBJ1-2; clone_size: few; d_call: .; cdr3_nt: TGCGCCAGCAGCCCCATACCAAACTATGGCTACACCTTC; cdr3_aa: CASSPIPNYGYTF
v_call: TRBV14; j_call: TRBJ2-3; clone_size: .; d_call: .; cdr3_nt: TGTGCCAGCAGCCAATCTTGGCGGGCCGGAGGAGATACGCAGTATTTT; cdr3_aa: CASSQSWRAGGDTQYF
v_call: TRBV5-1; j_call: TRBJ2-5; clone_size: few; d_call: .; cdr3_nt: TGCGCCAGCAGCTTGGGGGCCAGCGCCCAAGAGACCCAGTACTTC; cdr3_aa: CASSLGASAQETQYF
v_call: TRBV2; j_call: TRBJ2-7; clone_size: .; d_call: .; cdr3_nt: TGTGCCAGCAGGCCCGACGGGACATACGAGCAGTACTTC; cdr3_aa: CASRPDGTYEQYF
v_call: TRBV20-1; j_call: TRBJ1-4; clone_size: .; d_call: .; cdr3_nt: TGCAGTGCTAGGTCGATTACAGGGCGCACTAATGAAAAACTGTTTTTT; cdr3_aa: CSARSITGRTNEKLFF
v_call: TRBV29-1; j_call: TRBJ2-5; clone_size: many; d_call: TRBD1; cdr3_nt: TGCAGCGTTATACCGGGACAGGGGAGGGAGACCCAGTACTTC; cdr3_aa: CSVIPGQGRETQYF
v_call: TRBV7-7; j_call: TRBJ2-5; clone_size: few; d_call: TRBD2; cdr3_nt: TGTGCCCGCAGCCCAACTTTGGGAGCGGGGACGTGGGAGACCCAGTACTTC; cdr3_aa: CARSPTLGAGTWETQYF
v_call: TRBV2; j_call: TRBJ1-1; clone_size: .; d_call: .; cdr3_nt: TGTGCCAGCAGTGAAGGCGGGGCCTCCCCCACATCGAACACTGAAGCTTTCTTT; cdr3_aa: CASSEGGASPTSNTEAFF
v_call: TRBV4-3; j_call: TRBJ1-6; clone_size: few; d_call: .; cdr3_nt: TGCGCCAGCAGCCAAGAGTACCGGGGGAGTCGATATAATTCACCCCTCCACTTT; cdr3_aa: CASSQEYRGSRYNSPLHF
v_call: TRBV28; j_call: TRBJ2-7; clone_size: few; d_call: .; cdr3_nt: TGTGCCAGCAGTTTACCAGGGTCCGAGCAGTACTTC; cdr3_aa: CASSLPGSEQYF
v_call: TRBV7-6; j_call: TRBJ1-2; clone_size: .; d_call: TRBD1; cdr3_nt: TGTGCCAGCAGCGTGGGTACAGGGGGCTTGGGCTACACCTTC; cdr3_aa: CASSVGTGGLGYTF
v_call: TRBV19; j_call: TRBJ2-1; clone_size: few; d_call: TRBD2; cdr3_nt: TGTGCCAGTAGTATCGGACTAGCGGGGGTCAATGAGCAGTTCTTC; cdr3_aa: CASSIGLAGVNEQFF
v_call: TRBV7-6; j_call: TRBJ1-1; clone_size: .; d_call: .; cdr3_nt: TGTGCCAGCAGCCAGATGAACACTGAAGCTTTCTTT; cdr3_aa: CASSQMNTEAFF
v_call: TRBV20-1; j_call: TRBJ1-6; clone_size: .; d_call: .; cdr3_nt: TGCAGTGCTAGAGGGGGCGGGGGGGTAAGTTCACCCCTCCACTTT; cdr3_aa: CSARGGGGVSSPLHF
v_call: TRBV28; j_call: TRBJ2-2; clone_size: .; d_call: TRBD1; cdr3_nt: TGTGCCAGCAGGACAGGGGAGAACACCGGGGAGCTGTTTTTT; cdr3_aa: CASRTGENTGELFF
v_call: TRBV6-6; j_call: TRBJ1-4; clone_size: .; d_call: .; cdr3_nt: TGTGCCAGCAAACAGGGAACTAATGAAAAACTGTTTTTT; cdr3_aa: CASKQGTNEKLFF
v_call: TRBV20-1; j_call: TRBJ2-7; clone_size: few; d_call: TRBD2; cdr3_nt: TGCAGTGCTAGGAGCGGGGGGGTTAAGCACGAGCAGTACTTC; cdr3_aa: CSARSGGVKHEQYF
v_call: TRBV20-1; j_call: TRBJ2-1; clone_size: few; d_call: TRBD2; cdr3_nt: TGCAGTGCGGAGAGCGGGGGGGCCTACAATGAGCAGTTCTTC; cdr3_aa: CSAESGGAYNEQFF
v_call: TRBV7-9; j_call: TRBJ1-1; clone_size: few; d_call: .; cdr3_nt: TGTGCCAGCAGCTTATCAGGGCACACTGAAGCTTTCTTT; cdr3_aa: CASSLSGHTEAFF
v_call: TRBV7-2; j_call: TRBJ2-7; clone_size: many; d_call: .; cdr3_nt: TGTGCCAGCAGCTTAGATGGCGGACCCTCCTACGAGCAGTACTTC; cdr3_aa: CASSLDGGPSYEQYF
v_call: TRBV6-2/TRBV6-3; j_call: TRBJ2-4; clone_size: once; d_call: .; cdr3_nt: TGTGCCAGCAGTTCTGAGGGATCTTTAGCCAAAAACATTCAGTACTTC; cdr3_aa: CASSSEGSLAKNIQYF
v_call: TRBV5-1; j_call: TRBJ2-5; clone_size: .; d_call: .; cdr3_nt: TGCGCCAGCAAGGGGGAAGGGACCCAGTACTTC; cdr3_aa: CASKGEGTQYF
v_call: TRBV9; j_call: TRBJ1-6; clone_size: .; d_call: .; cdr3_nt: TGTGCCAGCAGCGTAGCTCCGCCGGGCCCCCTCCACTTT; cdr3_aa: CASSVAPPGPLHF
v_call: TRBV7-2; j_call: TRBJ2-7; clone_size: .; d_call: TRBD2; cdr3_nt: TGTGCCAGCAGCTTAGGAGCTAGCGGGGGAGGAAAAGAGCAGTACTTC; cdr3_aa: CASSLGASGGGKEQYF